This record concerns one T cell receptor beta chain sequence. The data derive from a study of blood T cell repertoires in COVID-19. The CDR3 is made up of 15 amino acids. The V end was cut by 6 bases, the J end by 5 bases, with 16 bases between. Germline CDR1 SNHLY, CDR2 FYNNEI. Profiling relied on immunoSEQ multiplex PCR, and the TCRdb table lists in-frame clones only, not all of them. The sample lists 210,000 or so clones, 86% occurring once. The chain uses TRBV2 and TRBJ2-2; D is perhaps TRBD1 (5 bases). The sample taken for sequencing was peripheral blood. This clonotype was sampled from a woman aged 45-60 years with acute or convalescent COVID-19. Here the CDR3 DNA reads TGTGCCAGCAGGCAGCTAACCTCAGGGACCGGGGAGCTGTTTTTT. Residues: CASRQLTSGTGELFF.